Below, 23 T cell receptor beta chains from the same sample are listed, as sequenced in a study of CD8 T cells in ankylosing spondylitis. Their target antigens are unknown. Each CDR3 protein gets one entry after TCRdb re-called the 5' RACE reads with MiXCR. The sample lists about 500,000 distinct CDR3 sequences; roughly 13% were seen once. Study-wide results and limits: Typical of ankylosing spondylitis blood, it appeared, was a TCR beta motif of about eight highly homologous variants.

The sequencing sample was made of blood, either unsorted or a sorted T cell fraction (not recorded which). These receptors were obtained from a male donor with ankylosing spondylitis.

This clonotype was seen more than once but under ten times. This rearrangement joins TRBV6-2 or TRBV6-3 to TRBJ1-1, with D tentatively TRBD1 (6 bases). The CDR3 loop spans 16 amino acids. Germline V gene lookup returns CDR1 MNHEY and CDR2 SVGEGT. V was shortened by 2 bases and J by 5 bases, with 18 bases between the two germline ends. In nucleotides, the CDR3 is TGTGCCAGCAGTTACATCAGGGGACAAGGAGTTACTGAAGCTTTCTTT. As protein: CASSYIRGQGVTEAFF.

The sample holds many counts of this clonotype. J is TRBJ2-1 and V is TRBV25-1, with D unresolved. Deletions cut 5 bases from V and 7 bases from J, with 9 bases between. The CDR3 has 12 amino acids. Germline CDR1 MGHDK, CDR2 SYGVNS. CDR3 sequence: CASSQIGNEQFF. The CDR3, as DNA: TGTGCCAGCAGTCAAATAGGGAATGAGCAGTTCTTC.

This clonotype occurred a few times. This sequence joins TRBV3-1 and TRBJ2-1; D might be TRBD1 or TRBD2, each matching 6 bases. The V end lost 4 bases, the J end lost 10 bases, and 11 bases lay between the germline ends. This CDR3 contains 12 residues. Germline V gene sequence: CDR1 LGHDT, CDR2 YNNKEL (reference sequence). CDR3 sequence: CASSPGGTEQFF. In nucleotides, the CDR3 is TGTGCCAGCAGCCCTGGCGGGACAGAGCAGTTCTTC.

There are many counts of this clonotype. The chain combines TRBV20-1 with TRBJ2-3; 11 bases map to TRBD2. Trimming at V came to 1 base and at J to 8 bases, leaving 17 bases not matched to a gene. The CDR3 consists of 18 residues. In germline, CDR1 is DFQATT, CDR2 SNEGSKA (reference sequence). CDR3 bases: TGCAGTGCTAGAGCACCCAATGCTCTAGCGGGAGGAACCGCTACGCAGTATTTT. Amino acid sequence: CSARAPNALAGGTATQYF.

This clonotype was seen more than once but under ten times. The chain links TRBV6-1 to TRBJ2-3; 8 bases map to TRBD1. Per the germline V gene, CDR1 is MNHNS and CDR2 is SASEGT. V was clipped by 9 bases and J by 6 bases; unmatched bases: 8. The CDR3 is 13 residues long. The CDR3 spells CASGTGSSDTQYF. DNA for the CDR3: TGTGCCAGTGGGACAGGTTCAAGTGATACGCAGTATTTT.

This clonotype has ten or more counts. V and J are TRBV27 and TRBJ1-1, with D unresolved. Trimming cost V 6 bases and J 4 bases, with 24 bases left between them. Per germline, CDR1 MNHEY and CDR2 SMNVEV (reference sequence). The CDR3 is 17 residues long. The CDR3 region is CASSQRGVAPRRTEAFF. CDR3 in DNA: TGTGCCAGCAGCCAACGGGGAGTGGCGCCTCGACGCACTGAAGCTTTCTTT.

This clonotype was picked up many times. This chain connects TRBV11-3 to TRBJ2-1; D could derive from TRBD1 or TRBD2 (6 bases each). Trimming removed 3 bases from V and 8 bases from J, with 14 bases in between. Germline CDR1 and CDR2: SGHNT and YENEEA. This CDR3 comprises 14 residues. The CDR3 coding sequence is TGTGCCAGCAGCTTGGCAGGGGCGGGGCATGAGCAGTTCTTC. It encodes CASSLAGAGHEQFF.

This clonotype turned up a few times. The chain couples TRBV11-1 to TRBJ1-1, with TRBD1 matching 11 bases. Germline V gives CDR1 SGHAT, CDR2 FQDESV (reference sequence). The V and J ends lost 3 bases and 0 bases, in that order; junction bases with no gene match: 9. The CDR3 totals 18 residues. The CDR3 spells CASSFDGTGGFLNTEAFF. DNA for the CDR3: TGTGCCAGCAGCTTTGATGGGACAGGGGGTTTCTTGAACACTGAAGCTTTCTTT.

This chain joins TRBV27 and TRBJ2-7; D is undetermined. Germline CDR1 and CDR2: MNHEY and SMNVEV (reference sequence). With 2 bases removed from V and 0 bases from J, the gap between germline ends came to 14 bases. The CDR3 sequence is 16 residues long. This CDR3 reads CASSLKVSKLSYEQYF. The CDR3 DNA reads as TGTGCCAGCAGTTTAAAGGTCTCAAAACTCTCCTACGAGCAGTACTTC.

The table lists this clonotype with many counts. The V call is TRBV20-1, the J call TRBJ2-1; TRBD2 matches at 12 bases. Germline V gene lookup returns CDR1 DFQATT and CDR2 SNEGSKA (reference sequence). The CDR3 loop spans 15 amino acids. Trimming removed 6 bases from V and 6 bases from J; junction bases left unmatched: 9. The CDR3 loop is CSAPRLAGESNEQFF. The CDR3 DNA reads TGCAGTGCACCCCGACTAGCGGGAGAGTCCAATGAGCAGTTCTTC.

The V gene is TRBV19, the J gene TRBJ2-3, with 7 positions matching TRBD1. CDR1 LNHDA and CDR2 SQIVND come from the germline V gene (reference sequence). The CDR3 runs 16 residues. Trimming at V came to 3 bases and at J to 6 bases, leaving 12 bases not matched to a gene. The CDR3 loop reads CASSIGEGAILDTQYF. The CDR3 nucleotides are TGTGCCAGTAGTATCGGTGAGGGGGCAATCCTGGATACGCAGTATTTT.

The rearrangement joins TRBV20-1 to TRBJ2-3; perhaps TRBD2 as D (6 bases). Germline-derived CDR1 and CDR2 are DFQATT and SNEGSKA (reference sequence). CDR3 length: 14 amino acids. Trimming left V 5 bases short and J 0 bases short, with 12 bases between. The DNA for the CDR3 is TGCAGTGCTTTTAGCGGAGCTAGCACAGATACGCAGTATTTT. Protein sequence: CSAFSGASTDTQYF.

The chain links TRBV20-1 to TRBJ2-1; 13 bases are a match to TRBD2. The junction had 9 bases not matched to a gene; V was cut back by 6 bases and J by 10 bases. The CDR3 loop spans 14 amino acids. The germline gives CDR1 DFQATT, CDR2 SNEGSKA (reference sequence). The CDR3 sequence is CSATGLAGVEEQFF. Here the CDR3 DNA reads TGCAGTGCCACTGGACTAGCGGGAGTTGAAGAGCAGTTCTTC.

This clonotype has a handful of counts. J is TRBJ2-5 and V is TRBV20-1; the D gene is possibly TRBD1 (5 bases). The CDR3 runs to 11 residues. CDR1 DFQATT and CDR2 SNEGSKA come from the germline V gene (reference sequence). Trimming pared 7 bases from V and 4 bases from J, leaving 10 bases between. The CDR3 is CSGQRGETQYF. The CDR3 DNA reads TGCAGTGGACAGAGAGGAGAGACCCAGTACTTC.

This clonotype was counted at least ten times. The genes are TRBV12-3 or TRBV12-4 and TRBJ2-1; 10 nucleotides line up with TRBD2. V lost 7 bases and J lost 8; bases outside the gene matches: 8. The CDR3 is 14 amino acids. The CDR3 loop reads CASTVAGGSYEQFF. The CDR3 region has the DNA TGTGCCAGCACCGTAGCGGGAGGCTCCTATGAGCAGTTCTTC.

The chain uses TRBV4-1 and TRBJ2-7; TRBD1 matches 9 bases. This CDR3 has 14 residues. Germline lookup yields CDR1 MGHRA and CDR2 YSYEKL. V dropped 0 bases and J dropped 7; count of bases not matched to a gene: 4. The CDR3: CASSQEQGAWEQYF. CDR3 in DNA: TGCGCCAGCAGCCAAGAACAGGGGGCATGGGAGCAGTACTTC.

V gene TRBV12-3 or TRBV12-4 combines with J gene TRBJ2-5, with 9 bases aligning to TRBD1. The V and J ends lost 8 bases and 2 bases, in that order; junction bases with no gene match: 6. The CDR3 totals 14 residues. This CDR3 reads CASGAGQGQETQYF. CDR3 bases: TGTGCCAGCGGGGCCGGACAGGGGCAAGAGACCCAGTACTTC.

This clonotype was recorded a few times. The rearrangement joins TRBV28 to TRBJ1-5, with a tentative D call TRBD1 (6 bases). CDR1 is MDHEN, CDR2 SYDVKM, per germline. This CDR3 comprises 17 residues. V was pared by 6 bases and J by 4 bases, with 22 bases between. DNA of the CDR3: TGTGCCAGCAGCCCGCCAGCGGTATGGGGGGCTAATCAGCCCCAGCATTTT. This encodes CASSPPAVWGANQPQHF.

V is TRBV12-3 or TRBV12-4 and J is TRBJ1-2, with no clear D. The CDR3 length is 13 residues. The ends were cut back, 3 bases at V and 3 bases at J, with 8 bases in the middle. The CDR3 reads CASSLGLHYGYTF. The CDR3 DNA follows: TGTGCCAGCAGTTTGGGTCTACACTATGGCTACACCTTC.

This clonotype occurred many times. V gene TRBV3-1 combines with J gene TRBJ1-1; TRBD1 might be the D (5 bases). Trimming left V 3 bases short and J 4 bases short, with 15 bases between. Germline V gene data show CDR1 as LGHDT and CDR2 as YNNKEL (reference sequence). This CDR3 is 15 amino acids long. For the CDR3, the DNA is TGTGCCAGCAGCCAGGGACCCTCGATAGGCACTGAAGCTTTCTTT. It codes for CASSQGPSIGTEAFF.

This rearrangement joins TRBV24-1 to TRBJ2-5, with D possibly being TRBD2 (5 bases). CDR1 and CDR2 from the germline V gene are KGHDR and SFDVKD. The CDR3 runs 15 residues. V was pared by 6 bases and J by 2 bases, with 15 bases between. The DNA of the CDR3 is TGTGCCACCAGTACAACACTAGGGCCTCAAGAGACCCAGTACTTC. Protein: CATSTTLGPQETQYF.

In this sample, this clonotype turned up a few times. V gene TRBV29-1 combines with J gene TRBJ2-2, with 12 bases identical to TRBD2. The CDR3 totals 19 residues. Germline CDR1 is SQVTM and CDR2 is ANQGSEA. The J segment lost 4 bases and the V segment lost 1 base, leaving 13 bases of the junction unmatched. Here the CDR3 reads CSVEVSSGRVFGSTGELFF. CDR3 nucleotide sequence: TGCAGCGTTGAAGTATCTAGCGGGAGGGTGTTCGGTAGCACCGGGGAGCTGTTTTTT.

The sample holds a few counts of this clonotype. This CDR3 is CASSLVRGPQETQYF. CDR3 nucleotides: TGTGCCAGCAGCTTAGTCAGGGGTCCCCAAGAGACCCAGTACTTC. J is TRBJ2-5 and V is TRBV11-2; TRBD1 is a possible D gene (6 bases). The length of the CDR3 is 15 residues. Trimming stripped 1 base from V and 1 base from J, with 10 bases between. Looked up from germline, CDR1 is SGHAT and CDR2 is FQNNGV.